This entry is about one T cell receptor (beta chain). Its antigen is not identified. This sample is drawn from a study of blood T cells in healthy people across ages. Study results and limitations: In these data, TCR beta diversity tracked strongly with naive T cell percentage.

Primers used in a second PCR of about 6 to 11 cycles were a sample-barcoded 5' primer and a J-beta primer mix. MiXCR, run by TCRdb on the 5' RACE reads, gives a single entry per CDR3 protein. This sample has just under 550,000 distinct CDR3 sequences, with around 24% found just once. This same sample was also taken into another study, of T cells of mothers and their children.

The sample was blood. The source of this sequence is a boy between 5 and 17 years old in good health.

The CDR3 DNA follows: TGTGCCAGCAGCTTAGATCCCGGGACAGGGGACCAGAAGGCGTATTTT. It translates to CASSLDPGTGDQKAYF. The chain joins TRBV11-3 to TRBJ2-3; 10 positions match TRBD1. There are 16 residues in the CDR3. V lost 0 bases and J lost 14; bases outside the gene matches: 14. Germline loops: CDR1 SGHNT, CDR2 YENEEA.